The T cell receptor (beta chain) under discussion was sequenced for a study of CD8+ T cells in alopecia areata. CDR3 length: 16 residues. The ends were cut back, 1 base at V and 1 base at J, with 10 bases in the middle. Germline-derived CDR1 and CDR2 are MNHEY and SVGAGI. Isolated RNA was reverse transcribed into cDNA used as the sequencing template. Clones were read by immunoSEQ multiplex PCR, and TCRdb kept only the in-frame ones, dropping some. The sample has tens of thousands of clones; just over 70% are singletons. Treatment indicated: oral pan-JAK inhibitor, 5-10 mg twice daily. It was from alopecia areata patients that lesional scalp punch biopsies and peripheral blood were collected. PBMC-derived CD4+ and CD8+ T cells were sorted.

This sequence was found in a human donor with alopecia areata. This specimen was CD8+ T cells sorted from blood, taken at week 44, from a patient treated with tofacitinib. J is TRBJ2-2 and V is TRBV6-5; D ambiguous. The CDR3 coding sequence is TGTGCCAGCAGTTACTTTGGATCCCTGAACACCGGGGAGCTGTTTTTT. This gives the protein CASSYFGSLNTGELFF.